These 30 T cell receptor beta chains originate from one sample sequenced in a study of identical twins. One entry per CDR3 protein, called by TCRdb with MiXCR from the 5' RACE reads. The data show about 280,000 distinct CDR3 sequences, about 8.9% seen once. These data were likewise used in another study, on yellow fever vaccine responses in identical twins.

Sequenced: memory (CD45RO+) T cells sorted from blood. The source of these receptors is a woman aged 18-29 years in good health.

V usage is TRBV4-2 and J usage is TRBJ2-7; 7 bases line up with TRBD1. The CDR3 spans 15 residues. Germline assignment: CDR1 LGHNA and CDR2 YNFKEQ. V dropped 1 base and J dropped 6; count of bases not matched to a gene: 9. CDR3: CASSQGQTGQLEQYF. The CDR3 region has the DNA TGTGCCAGCAGCCAAGGTCAGACAGGGCAACTCGAGCAGTACTTC.

Many counts were recorded for this clonotype. The genes are TRBV11-2 and TRBJ2-7; D remains ambiguous. Germline V gene lookup returns CDR1 SGHAT and CDR2 FQNNGV. Deletions cut 1 base from V and 0 bases from J, with 7 bases between. The CDR3 contains 14 residues. The DNA of the CDR3 is TGTGCCAGCAGCTTAGCAGTTAACTCCTACGAGCAGTACTTC. It specifies CASSLAVNSYEQYF.

This clonotype was picked up many times. This chain joins TRBV20-1 and TRBJ2-7; D might be TRBD2 (7 bases). The V end was cut by 6 bases, the J end by 2 bases, with 14 bases between. CDR3 length: 13 residues. Germline-derived CDR1 and CDR2 are DFQATT and SNEGSKA (reference sequence). The chain's CDR3 is CSAQRGGAYEQYF. The CDR3 DNA reads as TGCAGTGCACAAAGGGGGGGAGCCTACGAGCAGTACTTC.

The table lists this clonotype with a few counts. This chain joins TRBV28 and TRBJ2-1; the D gene is possibly TRBD2 (5 bases). CDR3 length: 14 amino acids. V was shortened by 2 bases and J by 8 bases, with 13 bases between the two germline ends. Germline CDR1 MDHEN, CDR2 SYDVKM. The CDR3 DNA follows: TGTGCCAGCAGTTTACAAACAACTAGGTATGAGCAGTTCTTC. Translated, it gives CASSLQTTRYEQFF.

The genes are TRBV24-1 and TRBJ2-2, with 10 bases that match TRBD2. V shed 9 bases, J shed 2 bases, and the junction held 5 bases outside the gene matches. CDR1 KGHDR and CDR2 SFDVKD come from the germline V gene. CDR3 length: 15 residues. The CDR3, as DNA: TGTGCCACCCAATCTAGCGGGGGAAACACCGGGGAGCTGTTTTTT. It yields the protein CATQSSGGNTGELFF.

This clonotype was counted many times. V and J are TRBV20-1 and TRBJ1-6; a possible D gene is TRBD1 (5 bases). The CDR3 runs 16 residues. CDR1 DFQATT and CDR2 SNEGSKA come from the germline V gene (reference sequence). Trimming shortened V by 2 bases and J by 3 bases, and 14 bases separated the two germline ends. DNA for the CDR3: TGCAGTGCTAGACTACAGGCCCTTGGCTATAATTCACCCCTCCACTTT. It codes for CSARLQALGYNSPLHF.

This clonotype was observed many times. The chain employs TRBV3-1 and TRBJ2-1; perhaps TRBD2 as D (5 bases). Germline V CDR1 and CDR2: LGHDT, YNNKEL (reference sequence). The CDR3 is 12 amino acids. V was cut by 4 bases and J by 8 bases, with 9 bases left in between. The CDR3 region is CASSPTEDEQFF. The CDR3 region has the DNA TGTGCCAGCAGCCCGACGGAGGATGAGCAGTTCTTC.

This clonotype has only a few counts. The chain uses TRBV3-1 and TRBJ1-1; D is unresolved. Trimming took 6 bases from V and 0 from J, leaving 8 bases between them. CDR3 length: 13 amino acids. Germline V gene sequence: CDR1 LGHDT, CDR2 YNNKEL (reference sequence). CDR3 protein: CASRKQLNTEAFF. For the CDR3, the DNA is TGTGCCAGCAGGAAACAGCTGAACACTGAAGCTTTCTTT.

The genes are TRBV29-1 and TRBJ2-3, with 13 nucleotides matching TRBD2. From germline, CDR1 is SQVTM and CDR2 ANQGSEA. The CDR3 totals 15 residues. The junction had 9 bases not matched to a gene; V was cut back by 8 bases and J by 4 bases. This CDR3 is CSFRAGLAGADTQYF. CDR3 nucleotides: TGCAGCTTCAGGGCCGGACTAGCGGGGGCAGATACGCAGTATTTT.

This clonotype was counted between two and nine times. This chain uses TRBV10-3 with TRBJ2-3; 13 nucleotides match TRBD2. The J segment lost 0 bases and the V segment lost 8 bases, leaving 2 bases of the junction unmatched. The CDR3 runs 15 residues. Germline assignment: CDR1 ENHRY and CDR2 SYGVKD. CDR3 loop: CAIAGLAGSTDTQYF. Written as DNA, the CDR3 is TGTGCCATCGCGGGACTAGCGGGAAGCACAGATACGCAGTATTTT.

The chain carries TRBV5-1 and TRBJ2-5; a possible D gene is TRBD2 (5 bases). V shed 7 bases and J shed 5 bases, with 21 bases lying between them. From germline, CDR1 is SGHRS and CDR2 YFSETQ. The CDR3 loop spans 15 amino acids. CDR3 loop: CASGSPGIDSETQYF. CDR3 sequence (DNA): TGCGCCAGCGGATCGCCCGGGATCGACTCGGAGACCCAGTACTTC.

This clonotype has only a few counts. The genes are TRBV7-8 and TRBJ2-7, with TRBD2 identical over 7 bases. The CDR3 length is 12 residues. J was trimmed by 6 bases and V by 5 bases; bases with no gene match: 4. Germline lookup yields CDR1 SGHVS and CDR2 FQNEAQ. The CDR3 loop is CASSTSGGEQYV. The CDR3 DNA sequence: TGTGCCAGCAGCACATCGGGAGGCGAGCAGTACGTC.

This clonotype appeared many times. The rearrangement uses TRBV5-1 and TRBJ1-1; D gene ambiguous. This CDR3 has 15 residues. Germline assignment: CDR1 SGHRS and CDR2 YFSETQ. The ends were cut back, 4 bases at V and 0 bases at J, with 13 bases in the middle. CDR3 in DNA: TGCGCCAGCAGCCGTGAAGGGCAGATGAACACTGAAGCTTTCTTT. This translates into CASSREGQMNTEAFF.

This clonotype was observed many times. V and J are TRBV7-2 and TRBJ2-1; possibly TRBD2 for D (5 bases). The CDR3 contains 15 residues. Trimming removed 1 base at V and 3 bases at J, with 10 bases between. Germline CDR1 reads SGHTA; CDR2 reads FQGNSA. The CDR3 region has the DNA TGTGCCAGCAGCTTAGGAGGCGGGTACTACAATGAGCAGTTCTTC. Its translation: CASSLGGGYYNEQFF.

Many counts were recorded for this clonotype. The chain links TRBV5-1 to TRBJ2-2; maybe TRBD2 (5 bases). The CDR3 extends over 15 amino acids. V was cut by 4 bases and J by 7 bases, with 17 bases left in between. Germline CDR1 reads SGHRS; CDR2 reads YFSETQ. The CDR3 spells CASSLSGWENGELFF. CDR3 nucleotide sequence: TGCGCCAGCAGCCTCTCGGGTTGGGAGAACGGGGAGCTGTTTTTT.

The CDR3, as DNA: TGCAGCGTTGAGGAACAAGTCTACTATGGCTACACCTTC. It specifies CSVEEQVYYGYTF. The chain employs TRBV29-1 and TRBJ1-2; D is ambiguous. The CDR3 contains 13 residues. Germline V gene lookup returns CDR1 SQVTM and CDR2 ANQGSEA. Trimming cost V 3 bases and J 3 bases, with 11 bases left between them.

The chain employs TRBV11-2 and TRBJ2-3, with a tentative D call TRBD2 (5 bases). This CDR3 region has 15 residues. CDR1 SGHAT and CDR2 FQNNGV come from the germline V gene. V lost 2 bases, J lost 2 bases, and 11 bases lay in between. CDR3 region: CASSLSWRTTDTQYF. In DNA, the CDR3 is TGTGCCAGCAGCTTATCTTGGAGGACCACAGATACGCAGTATTTT.

This clonotype was detected ten times or more. The chain couples TRBV27 to TRBJ1-1, with D possibly TRBD1 on 5 matching bases. The CDR3 covers 14 residues. Per germline, CDR1 MNHEY and CDR2 SMNVEV (reference sequence). V was clipped by 2 bases and J by 5 bases, with 12 bases between them. CDR3: CASSLRSGGTEAFF. The DNA for the CDR3 is TGTGCCAGCAGTTTACGGTCCGGGGGGACTGAAGCTTTCTTT.

The chain carries TRBV6-5 and TRBJ2-4; D possibly corresponds to TRBD1 (6 bases). CDR1 MNHEY and CDR2 SVGAGI come from the germline V gene. V lost 4 bases and J lost 4, with 14 bases in between. The length of the CDR3 is 15 residues. CDR3 sequence: CASSSPQGPKNIQYF. DNA of the CDR3: TGTGCCAGCAGTTCGCCCCAGGGGCCTAAAAACATTCAGTACTTC.

This clonotype came up many times. The CDR3 DNA reads TGTGCCAGCAGTCTGGAGCCTGGAGGCTACACCTTC. Translating it yields CASSLEPGGYTF. The chain has TRBV12-3 or TRBV12-4 and TRBJ1-2; no definite D call. The germline V and J ends were trimmed by 5 bases and 8 bases, with 12 bases remaining between them. There are 12 residues in the CDR3.

This clonotype appeared a few times. V usage is TRBV2 and J usage is TRBJ2-4; D is undetermined. Germline V gene lookup returns CDR1 SNHLY and CDR2 FYNNEI. Trimming pared 5 bases from V and 0 bases from J, leaving 8 bases between. This CDR3 is built from 14 residues. CDR3 sequence reads: CASSPFLAKNIQYF. The CDR3 DNA reads TGTGCCAGCAGTCCTTTTTTAGCCAAAAACATTCAGTACTTC.

This clonotype appeared a few times. The chain employs TRBV9 and TRBJ2-3; D is unclear. The germline V and J ends were trimmed by 0 bases and 2 bases, with 10 bases remaining between them. The germline V gene encodes CDR1 SGDLS and CDR2 YYNGEE. The CDR3 is 15 amino acids. The CDR3 region has the DNA TGTGCCAGCAGCGTAGTAGGCAGCAACACAGATACGCAGTATTTT. Residues: CASSVVGSNTDTQYF.

Comments on this clonotype: A much more abundant neighbour one base away suggests this may be a read error. The genes are TRBV20-1 and TRBJ2-1, with D perhaps matching TRBD1 (5 bases). Deletions cut 1 base from V and 8 bases from J, with 6 bases between. CDR1 is DFQATT and CDR2 is SNEGSKA in the germline V gene (reference sequence). This CDR3 contains 11 residues. DNA for the CDR3: TGCAGTGCTAGAGGGGGCTATGAGCAGTTCTTC. It encodes CSARGGYEQFF.

This clonotype was recorded many times. The rearrangement links TRBV5-1 to TRBJ1-1, with D perhaps TRBD1 (5 bases). The CDR3 sequence is 15 residues long. The germline CDR1 and CDR2 sequences are SGHRS and YFSETQ. Trimming cost V 4 bases and J 1 base, with 14 bases left between them. The CDR3 nucleotides read TGCGCCAGCAGCACGCGACAGAGTACGAACACTGAAGCTTTCTTT. This sequence encodes CASSTRQSTNTEAFF.

The chain couples TRBV3-1 to TRBJ1-2, with 8 positions matching TRBD1. The ends lost 3 bases at V and 2 bases at J; junction bases unmatched: 5. The CDR3 covers 15 residues. CDR1 is LGHDT, CDR2 YNNKEL, per germline (reference sequence). For the CDR3, the DNA is TGTGCCAGCAGCCACCGACAGGGGCGAAACTATGGCTACACCTTC. This gives the protein CASSHRQGRNYGYTF.

This chain links TRBV10-3 with TRBJ2-3; D is possibly TRBD2 (6 bases). CDR3 size: 13 residues. Between the trimmed V and J ends, which lost 6 bases and 3 bases, there was a span of 10 bases. Germline V CDR1 and CDR2: ENHRY, SYGVKD. CDR3 residues: CAISLGGTDTQYF. The CDR3 region has the DNA TGTGCCATCAGCCTCGGAGGGACAGATACGCAGTATTTT.

This clonotype occurred a few times. This chain joins TRBV11-3 and TRBJ2-2; the match to TRBD2 covers 7 bases. Germline V lookup: CDR1 SGHNT, CDR2 YENEEA. Germline trimming cut 5 bases from V and 2 bases from J; bases unmatched to any gene: 11. CDR3 length: 17 residues. The CDR3 nucleotides read TGTGCCAGCAGCCCCCGACCAGGGAGGGGAAACACCGGGGAGCTGTTTTTT. Encoded protein: CASSPRPGRGNTGELFF.

The chain recombines TRBV6-1 with TRBJ2-5; either TRBD1 or TRBD2 may supply D (5 bases each). Germline V gene data show CDR1 as MNHNS and CDR2 as SASEGT. The V and J ends lost 3 bases and 4 bases respectively, with 12 bases between them. The CDR3 totals 14 residues. CDR3 DNA: TGTGCCAGCAGTGACCGACTAAGGGGAGAGACCCAGTACTTC. It yields the protein CASSDRLRGETQYF.

This clonotype was seen ten or more times. The chain uses TRBV12-3 or TRBV12-4 and TRBJ2-2, with 7 bases aligning to TRBD1. The CDR3 totals 14 residues. After removal of 6 bases from V and 5 bases from J, the junction contained 6 bases not matched to a gene. The CDR3 DNA sequence: TGTGCCAGCAGAAGACAGGGTGGGACCGGGGAGCTGTTTTTT. It is translated as CASRRQGGTGELFF.

This clonotype was seen many times. This chain links TRBV7-2 with TRBJ2-7; tentatively, D is TRBD2 (6 bases). The CDR3 is 16 amino acids. V was shortened by 5 bases and J by 5 bases, with 22 bases between the two germline ends. Germline CDR1 SGHTA, CDR2 FQGNSA. CDR3 in amino acids: CASSPGRGKYSNEQYV. CDR3 DNA sequence: TGTGCCAGCAGCCCCGGGAGAGGGAAGTACTCGAACGAGCAGTACGTC.